These 30 T cell receptor beta chains share one sample of origin, sequenced in a study of blood T cell repertoires in COVID-19. Data came from immunoSEQ multiplex PCR; TCRdb stores just in-frame clones and leaves some out. The sample holds around 130,000 clones, over 75% seen once. Sequenced sample: peripheral blood. These receptors were taken from a man between 60 and 75 years old with acute or convalescent COVID-19.

The J gene is TRBJ2-1, the V gene TRBV28; 9 bases fit TRBD1. The ends lost 6 bases at V and 8 bases at J; junction bases unmatched: 14. Germline V lookup: CDR1 MDHEN, CDR2 SYDVKM. This CDR3 comprises 16 residues. The CDR3 is CASSSPQGQGNDEQFF. CDR3 DNA: TGTGCCAGCAGCTCACCACAGGGACAGGGAAATGATGAGCAGTTCTTC.

The rearrangement uses TRBV21-1 and TRBJ2-4; the table's TRBD2 call for D was not verified on the DNA. TRBV21-1 is reported as a pseudogene. The CDR3 contains 19 residues. This CDR3 reads CASSKGAGGEGKEENIQYF. CDR3 DNA: TGTGCCAGCAGCAAAGGAGCGGGGGGTGAAGGAAAAGAGGAAAACATTCAGTACTTC.

V gene TRBV2 combines with J gene TRBJ1-5; 9 nucleotides match TRBD1. The junction had 7 bases not matched to a gene; V was cut back by 6 bases and J by 4 bases. Germline V gene sequence: CDR1 SNHLY, CDR2 FYNNEI. The CDR3 loop spans 15 amino acids. This CDR3 reads CASRGGQGSNQPQHF. CDR3 sequence (DNA): TGTGCCAGCAGAGGGGGACAGGGAAGTAATCAGCCCCAGCATTTT. Filled out from reference TRBV2 and TRBJ1-5, the complete variable domain reads EPEVTQTPSHQVTQMGQEVILRCVPISNHLYFYWYRQILGQKVEFLVSFYNNEISEKSEIFDDQFSVERPDGSNFTLKIRSTKLEDSAMYFCASRGGQGSNQPQHFGDGTRLSIL.

This rearrangement joins TRBV6-6 to TRBJ1-2; perhaps TRBD1 as D (5 bases). V lost 0 bases to trimming and J lost 1 base, with 9 bases between them. The CDR3 totals 15 residues. Germline CDR1 and CDR2: MNHNY and SVGAGI (reference sequence). The CDR3 protein is CASSYSTGVNYGYTF. The CDR3 DNA follows: TGTGCCAGCAGTTACTCAACAGGAGTTAACTATGGCTACACCTTC.

The chain links TRBV5-1 to TRBJ2-3, with D unclear. Germline lookup yields CDR1 SGHRS and CDR2 YFSETQ. The CDR3 runs 16 residues. Trimming stripped 0 bases from V and 2 bases from J, with 13 bases between. The CDR3 bases are TGCGCCAGCAGCTTGGGGCTACAACTATTCACAGATACGCAGTATTTT. It translates to CASSLGLQLFTDTQYF. Full variable domain (rest looked up from reference TRBV5-1 and TRBJ2-3): KAGVTQTPRYLIKTRGQQVTLSCSPISGHRSVSWYQQTPGQGLQFLFEYFSETQRNKGNFPGRFSGRQFSNSRSEMNVSTLELGDSALYLCASSLGLQLFTDTQYFGPGTRLTVL.

This clone was counted a single time. This rearrangement joins TRBV11-2 to TRBJ2-3, with a weak D call TRBD2 (5 bases). This CDR3 spans 17 amino acids. Germline CDR1 is SGHAT and CDR2 is FQNNGV. Trimming stripped 4 bases from V and 5 bases from J, with 22 bases between. Here the CDR3 DNA reads TGTGCCAGCAGCTCGCCGAGCGGAGCCTTCCCAGGAGATACGCAGTATTTT. Protein: CASSSPSGAFPGDTQYF.

This chain links TRBV6-1 with TRBJ2-1; tentatively, D is TRBD1 (6 bases). CDR1 and CDR2 from the germline V gene are MNHNS and SASEGT. The CDR3 is 14 residues long. V lost 2 bases and J 7 bases, leaving 12 bases between the germline ends. In nucleotides, the CDR3 is TGTGCCAGCAGTGAATTTTTAGGGGGTAATGAGCAGTTCTTC. Translation: CASSEFLGGNEQFF.

The gene calls are TRBV7-6 and TRBJ2-1; 14 bases align to TRBD2. Germline assignment: CDR1 SGHVS and CDR2 FNYEAQ. V trimming: 5 bases; J trimming: 5 bases; junction bases outside the gene matches: 5. CDR3 length: 16 amino acids. CDR3 sequence reads: CASSGTSGRSDNEQFF. CDR3 DNA sequence: TGTGCCAGCAGCGGGACTAGCGGGAGATCGGACAATGAGCAGTTCTTC.

The gene calls are TRBV15 and TRBJ1-5; 12 bases agree with TRBD1. This CDR3 comprises 19 residues. V shed 2 bases, J shed 0 bases, and the junction held 8 bases outside the gene matches. Germline assignment: CDR1 LNHNV and CDR2 YYDKDF (reference sequence). In nucleotides, the CDR3 is TGTGCCACCAGCAGAAGGGACAGGGGGCGATTATTTAGCAATCAGCCCCAGCATTTT. Amino acids: CATSRRDRGRLFSNQPQHF.

The CDR3 DNA follows: TGCGCCAGCAGCTTGGAAGGGACAGGGGCAATCAATGAGCAGTTCTTC. It codes for CASSLEGTGAINEQFF. The rearrangement joins TRBV5-1 to TRBJ2-1; 10 positions match TRBD1. CDR1 and CDR2 (germline): SGHRS, YFSETQ. V was clipped by 0 bases and J by 6 bases; unmatched bases: 6. CDR3 length equals 16 residues.

The chain uses TRBV19 and TRBJ2-1; the D is unclear. Per germline, CDR1 LNHDA and CDR2 SQIVND (reference sequence). The V and J ends lost 6 bases and 6 bases respectively, with 15 bases between them. CDR3 length equals 14 residues. CDR3 DNA sequence: TGTGCCAGTAGCCCACGAGGTCTCGGCAATGAGCAGTTCTTC. Translating gives CASSPRGLGNEQFF. Complete variable domain (other parts from reference TRBV19 and TRBJ2-1): DGGITQSPKYLFRKEGQNVTLSCEQNLNHDAMYWYRQDPGQGLRLIYYSQIVNDFQKGDIAEGYSVSREKKESFPLTVTSAQKNPTAFYLCASSPRGLGNEQFFGPGTRLTVL.

The chain uses TRBV4-1 and TRBJ2-7; D is possibly TRBD2 (5 bases). There are 17 residues in the CDR3. Trimming removed 0 bases at V and 2 bases at J, with 17 bases between. Germline assignment: CDR1 MGHRA and CDR2 YSYEKL. CDR3 coding DNA: TGCGCCAGCAGCCAAGACGCCCGGGGTGGTCTTCCCTACGAGCAGTACTTC. Its translation: CASSQDARGGLPYEQYF.

V and J are TRBV11-3 and TRBJ2-7, with D possibly TRBD1 on 7 matching bases. The V gene's germline CDR1 is SGHNT and CDR2 YENEEA. Deletions cut 1 base from V and 6 bases from J, with 13 bases between. The CDR3 runs 14 residues. CDR3: CASSLAGTAGEQYF. The DNA for the CDR3 is TGTGCCAGCAGCTTAGCAGGGACAGCGGGCGAGCAGTACTTC.

The CDR3 region has the DNA TGTGCCAGTAAACTAGCGCAAACAACCGGGGAGCTGTTTTTT. Encoded protein: CASKLAQTTGELFF. V and J are TRBV19 and TRBJ2-2; 7 bases match TRBD2. The length of the CDR3 is 14 residues. V shed 7 bases and J 5 bases; nucleotides not matched to a gene: 7. Germline assignment: CDR1 LNHDA and CDR2 SQIVND (reference sequence).

This chain connects TRBV5-1 to TRBJ2-7, with D tentatively TRBD1 (5 bases). V lost 0 bases and J lost 9, with 10 bases in between. Germline V lookup: CDR1 SGHRS, CDR2 YFSETQ. This CDR3 spans 12 amino acids. The CDR3 sequence is CASSLEGLGQYF. CDR3 nucleotide sequence: TGCGCCAGCAGCTTGGAGGGGCTCGGGCAGTACTTC.

This clone was seen more than once but under ten times. The chain employs TRBV5-4 and TRBJ2-7; 8 bases align to TRBD1. The CDR3 extends over 17 amino acids. J lost 1 base, V lost 4 bases, and 13 bases had no gene match. Per germline, CDR1 SGHNT and CDR2 YYREEE (reference sequence). The CDR3 is CASSPGGPTGGSYEQYF. The CDR3 nucleotides are TGTGCCAGCAGCCCCGGAGGGCCCACAGGGGGATCCTACGAGCAGTACTTC.

The V and J genes are TRBV6-1 and TRBJ1-5, with 8 nucleotides matching TRBD1. Germline CDR1 and CDR2: MNHNS and SASEGT. The CDR3 loop spans 14 amino acids. V dropped 7 bases and J dropped 5; count of bases not matched to a gene: 7. CDR3 coding DNA: TGTGCCAGCACCTCCCAGGGGGCGGATCAGCCCCAGCATTTT. This encodes CASTSQGADQPQHF.

This clone was picked up one time. V gene TRBV15 combines with J gene TRBJ2-1, with 8 positions matching TRBD1. The germline V gene encodes CDR1 LNHNV and CDR2 YYDKDF (reference sequence). The CDR3 consists of 16 residues. The junction had 3 bases not matched to a gene; V was cut back by 0 bases and J by 2 bases. CDR3 loop: CATSRDRQGTYNEQFF. The DNA for the CDR3 is TGTGCCACCAGCAGAGATAGACAGGGGACCTACAATGAGCAGTTCTTC.

This chain joins TRBV14 and TRBJ2-5; TRBD1 aligns across 8 bases. CDR3 length equals 15 residues. The V segment lost 4 bases and the J segment 5 bases; nucleotides outside the gene matches: 9. CDR1 is SGHDN, CDR2 FVKESK, per germline. CDR3 in amino acids: CASSRRTGFSETQYF. In nucleotides, the CDR3 is TGTGCCAGCAGCCGAAGGACAGGGTTTTCGGAGACCCAGTACTTC.

In this sample, this clone turned up once. V is TRBV6-1 and J is TRBJ2-6, with a weak D call TRBD1 (5 bases). V dropped 5 bases and J dropped 0 bases, with 8 bases sitting between them. The CDR3 has 15 amino acids. Germline CDR1 is MNHNS and CDR2 is SASEGT. This chain's CDR3 is CASSTGSSGANVLTF. The DNA of the CDR3 is TGTGCCAGCAGTACAGGCTCCTCTGGGGCCAACGTCCTGACTTTC.

The gene calls are TRBV19 and TRBJ2-7; 9 bases line up with TRBD1. CDR3 length equals 16 residues. Per the germline V gene, CDR1 is LNHDA and CDR2 is SQIVND (reference sequence). V shed 3 bases, J shed 2 bases, and the junction held 8 bases outside the gene matches. The DNA for the CDR3 is TGTGCCAGTAGTATTCGAGGGACAGGGTACCCCTACGAGCAGTACTTC. Encoded protein: CASSIRGTGYPYEQYF.

This chain connects TRBV6-5 to TRBJ2-7; D unresolved. V dropped 0 bases and J dropped 2 bases, with 14 bases sitting between them. CDR1 MNHEY and CDR2 SVGAGI come from the germline V gene. The CDR3 runs to 16 residues. The DNA for the CDR3 is TGTGCCAGCAGTTACTCCTCCCCCCCGTTTCCCTACGAGCAGTACTTC. It specifies CASSYSSPPFPYEQYF.

The rearrangement uses TRBV7-3 and TRBJ2-7; D possibly corresponds to TRBD1 (5 bases). V lost 4 bases and J 3 bases, leaving 10 bases between the germline ends. Germline V gene sequence: CDR1 SGHTA, CDR2 FQGTGA. This CDR3 has 13 amino acids. The CDR3: CASSSRQNYEQYF. DNA for the CDR3: TGTGCCAGCAGCTCTCGACAGAACTACGAGCAGTACTTC.

V is TRBV7-3 and J is TRBJ2-7; D perhaps matches TRBD2 (5 bases). Germline V CDR1 and CDR2: SGHTA, FQGTGA. CDR3 length: 15 residues. Trimming removed 1 base from V and 7 bases from J, with 17 bases in between. CDR3 DNA sequence: TGTGCCAGCAGCTTAATAGGAGGAGCATCGGAGGAGCAGTACTTC. Amino acid sequence: CASSLIGGASEEQYF. The variable domain in full, with the rest retrieved from reference TRBV7-3 and TRBJ2-7, is GAGVSQTPSNKVTEKGKYVELRCDPISGHTALYWYRQSLGQGPEFLIYFQGTGAADDSGLPNDRFFAVRPEGSVSTLKIQRTERGDSAVYLCASSLIGGASEEQYFGPGTRLTVT.

This clone appeared a few times. The DNA of the CDR3 is TGTGCCAGCAGCTTGAAGACTAGCGGGCCCGCCGAGCAGTACTTC. This sequence encodes CASSLKTSGPAEQYF. The chain links TRBV5-4 to TRBJ2-7; 10 nucleotides agree with TRBD2. Germline CDR1 is SGHNT and CDR2 is YYREEE (reference sequence). CDR3 length equals 15 residues. V shed 1 base, J shed 6 bases, and the junction held 7 bases outside the gene matches.

This chain uses TRBV3-1 (or the pseudogene TRBV3-2) with TRBJ1-1, with 9 nucleotides matching TRBD1. The junction had 12 bases not matched to a gene; V was cut back by 7 bases and J by 6 bases. CDR3 size: 15 residues. CDR1 and CDR2 from the germline V gene are LGHDT and YNNKEL (reference sequence). The CDR3 sequence: CASNPRDRAEAEAFF. The DNA for the CDR3 is TGTGCCAGCAACCCTCGGGACAGGGCCGAAGCTGAAGCTTTCTTT.

This chain uses TRBV29-1 with TRBJ1-1, with D perhaps matching TRBD1 (5 bases). The CDR3 runs to 13 residues. The V and J ends lost 4 bases and 3 bases respectively, with 12 bases between them. Germline loops: CDR1 SQVTM, CDR2 ANQGSEA. The CDR3, as DNA: TGCAGCGTTGGGATTCCGGGGGACACTGAAGCTTTCTTT. It translates to CSVGIPGDTEAFF.

The V call is TRBV27, the J call TRBJ2-3, with D perhaps TRBD2 (6 bases). The germline V and J ends were trimmed by 5 bases and 0 bases, with 12 bases remaining between them. The CDR3 loop spans 15 amino acids. CDR1 and CDR2 (germline): MNHEY, SMNVEV (reference sequence). As DNA, the CDR3 is TGTGCCAGCAGTCCTACTAGCCGTAGCACAGATACGCAGTATTTT. This gives the protein CASSPTSRSTDTQYF.

The chain joins TRBV5-1 to TRBJ2-4; TRBD1 might be the D (6 bases). The CDR3 length is 16 residues. Trimming left V 3 bases short and J 0 bases short, with 13 bases between. CDR1 and CDR2 (germline): SGHRS, YFSETQ. CDR3 in DNA: TGCGCCAGCAGCTATGCGACAGGTTTAGCCAAAAACATTCAGTACTTC. Translation: CASSYATGLAKNIQYF.

This sequence joins TRBV7-9 and TRBJ1-5, with a tentative D call TRBD1 (6 bases). The germline V gene has CDR1 SEHNR and CDR2 FQNEAQ (reference sequence). Trimming removed 1 base at V and 0 bases at J, with 7 bases between. The CDR3 is made up of 15 amino acids. CDR3 protein: CASSLGTVSNQPQHF. For the CDR3, the DNA is TGTGCCAGCAGCTTAGGGACAGTTAGCAATCAGCCCCAGCATTTT.